This TCR beta chain was captured in a study of T cells in localized non-small cell lung cancer. Note on this clone: Antigen unknown.

General study results and limits: Heterogeneity remains possible, as sequencing covered one tumor region only. Median detection of top 100 tumor clones in adjacent lung was roughly 61 clones. In uninvolved adjacent lung, T cell clonality reached its highest value, exceeding tumor.

The V end was cut by 3 bases, the J end by 1 base, with 10 bases between. CDR1 is SGHRS, CDR2 YFSETQ, per germline. The CDR3 is made up of 15 amino acids. The repertoire was sequenced with immunoSEQ multiplex PCR; TCRdb's copy has only in-frame clones and lacks some. The table lists 15,000 to 20,000 clones, around 87% of them singletons. The sequence was obtained from a woman aged 35-75 years with stage III lung adenocarcinoma. The V call is TRBV5-1, the J call TRBJ2-2; D gene uncertain. The sample was peripheral blood mononuclear cells, taken before any cancer treatment. CDR3 bases: TGCGCCAGCAGCTCGGACGGGCTGAACACCGGGGAGCTGTTTTTT. It encodes CASSSDGLNTGELFF.